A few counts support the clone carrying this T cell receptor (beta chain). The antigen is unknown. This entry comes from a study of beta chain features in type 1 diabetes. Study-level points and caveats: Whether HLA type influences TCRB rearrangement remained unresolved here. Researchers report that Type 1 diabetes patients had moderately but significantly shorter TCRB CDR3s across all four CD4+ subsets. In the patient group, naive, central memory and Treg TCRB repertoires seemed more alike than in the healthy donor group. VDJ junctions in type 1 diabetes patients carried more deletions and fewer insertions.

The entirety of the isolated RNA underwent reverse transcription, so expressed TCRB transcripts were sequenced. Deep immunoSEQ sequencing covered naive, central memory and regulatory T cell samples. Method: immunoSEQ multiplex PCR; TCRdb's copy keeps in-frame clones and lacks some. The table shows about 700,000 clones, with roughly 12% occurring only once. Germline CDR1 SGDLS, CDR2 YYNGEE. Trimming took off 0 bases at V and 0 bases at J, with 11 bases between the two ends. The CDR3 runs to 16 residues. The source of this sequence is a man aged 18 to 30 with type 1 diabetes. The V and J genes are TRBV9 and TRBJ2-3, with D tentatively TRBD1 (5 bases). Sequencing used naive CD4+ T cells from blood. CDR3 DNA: TGTGCCAGCAGCGTAGGGGGCAGGGATAGCACAGATACGCAGTATTTT. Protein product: CASSVGGRDSTDTQYF.